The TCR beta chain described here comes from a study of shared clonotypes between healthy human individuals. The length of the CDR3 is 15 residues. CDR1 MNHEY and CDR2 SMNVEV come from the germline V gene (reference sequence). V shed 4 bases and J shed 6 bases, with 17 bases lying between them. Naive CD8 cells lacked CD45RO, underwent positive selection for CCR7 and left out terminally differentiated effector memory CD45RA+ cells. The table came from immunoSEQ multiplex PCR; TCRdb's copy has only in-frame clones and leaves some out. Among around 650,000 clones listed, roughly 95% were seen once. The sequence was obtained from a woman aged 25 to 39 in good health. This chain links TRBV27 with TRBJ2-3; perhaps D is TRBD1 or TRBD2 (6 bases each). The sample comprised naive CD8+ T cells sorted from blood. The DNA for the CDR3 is TGTGCCAGCAGTTCAAGGGACGGGGGCTCGGATACGCAGTATTTT. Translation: CASSSRDGGSDTQYF.